This is a list of T cell receptor beta chains from one sample in a study of CD8+ T cells in alopecia areata. Only in-frame clones appear in the TCRdb table, and some are missing; sequencing was by immunoSEQ multiplex PCR. The table has more than 95,000 clones, 55% seen once. Sequencing was done on a sample of CD4+ T cells sorted from blood. The receptors stem from a human donor in good health. Both conserved end residues are part of each CDR3. The order of the fields is clone size, J gene, D gene, V gene, CDR3 DNA, CDR3 protein. The D gene is left open where the match is weak. Only some rows state a clone size, as once, few, many or a class for expanded clones.

clone size: once; J gene: TRBJ2-1; D gene: TRBD2; V gene: TRBV5-1; CDR3 DNA: TGCGCCAGCAGCCGGACTAGCCGGAACGTAAATGAGCAGTTCTTC; CDR3 protein: CASSRTSRNVNEQFF
clone size: .; J gene: TRBJ1-2; D gene: TRBD1; V gene: TRBV18; CDR3 DNA: TGTGCCAGCGGGACAGGGAACTATGGCTACACCTTC; CDR3 protein: CASGTGNYGYTF
clone size: few; J gene: TRBJ2-1; D gene: .; V gene: TRBV23-1; CDR3 DNA: TGCGCCAGCAGTCAGTACCCGCGGGGAGTCAAGAACAATGAGCAGTTCTTC; CDR3 protein: CASSQYPRGVKNNEQFF
clone size: .; J gene: TRBJ2-1; D gene: .; V gene: TRBV9; CDR3 DNA: TGTGCCAGCAGCGTAGATTGGGCAGGAGGCTCGACCCGCAATGAGCAGTTCTTC; CDR3 protein: CASSVDWAGGSTRNEQFF
clone size: .; J gene: TRBJ1-1; D gene: .; V gene: TRBV29-1; CDR3 DNA: TGCAGCGTTGAACCTGAAGCTTTCTTT; CDR3 protein: CSVEPEAFF
clone size: .; J gene: TRBJ2-7; D gene: TRBD2; V gene: TRBV18; CDR3 DNA: TGTGCCAGCTCACCAGGGCTAGCGGGGGGATACGAGCAGTACTTC; CDR3 protein: CASSPGLAGGYEQYF
clone size: .; J gene: TRBJ1-2; D gene: TRBD1; V gene: TRBV29-1; CDR3 DNA: TGCAGCGTTGAAAACCTCGGGACAGCGGCTCGGGGCTACACCTTC; CDR3 protein: CSVENLGTAARGYTF
clone size: .; J gene: TRBJ1-5; D gene: .; V gene: TRBV6-1; CDR3 DNA: TGTGCCAGCAGTGAATGGGCCCAGGGCCGCAATCAGCCCCAGCATTTT; CDR3 protein: CASSEWAQGRNQPQHF
clone size: few; J gene: TRBJ1-5; D gene: .; V gene: TRBV5-1; CDR3 DNA: TGCGCCAGCAGCTTGATGGCGGATCAGCCCCAGCATTTT; CDR3 protein: CASSLMADQPQHF
clone size: few; J gene: TRBJ2-1; D gene: TRBD2; V gene: TRBV5-6; CDR3 DNA: TGTGCCAGCAGCTCGCATAGCGGGGGGGCTGATGAGCAGTTCTTC; CDR3 protein: CASSSHSGGADEQFF
clone size: once; J gene: TRBJ2-3; D gene: .; V gene: TRBV29-1; CDR3 DNA: TGCAGCGTTGAGGTACGCACAGATACGCAGTATTTT; CDR3 protein: CSVEVRTDTQYF
clone size: .; J gene: TRBJ2-2; D gene: .; V gene: TRBV4-3; CDR3 DNA: TGCGCCAGCAGCCCAACCGGGGGCAGGGGGAGTACCGGGGAGCTGTTTTTT; CDR3 protein: CASSPTGGRGSTGELFF
clone size: once; J gene: TRBJ2-6; D gene: .; V gene: TRBV30; CDR3 DNA: TGTGCCTGGACGAACATCTCTGGGGCCAACGTCCTGACTTTC; CDR3 protein: CAWTNISGANVLTF
clone size: .; J gene: TRBJ2-7; D gene: TRBD2; V gene: TRBV6-5; CDR3 DNA: TGTGCCAGCAGTCTCGAGCGGGGATTCTACGAGCAGTACTTC; CDR3 protein: CASSLERGFYEQYF
clone size: .; J gene: TRBJ2-5; D gene: .; V gene: TRBV29-1; CDR3 DNA: TGCAGCGTCGGTCACAGGGGAGGGGAGACCCAGTACTTC; CDR3 protein: CSVGHRGGETQYF
clone size: .; J gene: TRBJ1-5; D gene: .; V gene: TRBV30; CDR3 DNA: TGTGCCTGGAGTGCAGGGCCGGGCCCTTTTCAGCCCCAGCATTTT; CDR3 protein: CAWSAGPGPFQPQHF
clone size: .; J gene: TRBJ2-5; D gene: TRBD2; V gene: TRBV5-1; CDR3 DNA: TGCGCCAGCAGCTTGAACGCGGGGGGCCGGCTGGAGACCCAGTACTTC; CDR3 protein: CASSLNAGGRLETQYF
clone size: .; J gene: TRBJ1-1; D gene: .; V gene: TRBV28; CDR3 DNA: TGTGCCAGCAGCTGGGGGGGGCGCACTGAAGCTTTCTTT; CDR3 protein: CASSWGGRTEAFF
clone size: once; J gene: TRBJ1-6; D gene: .; V gene: TRBV5-4; CDR3 DNA: TGTGCCAGCAGCTTGTACAATTCACCCCTCCACTTT; CDR3 protein: CASSLYNSPLHF
clone size: .; J gene: TRBJ2-5; D gene: .; V gene: TRBV25-1; CDR3 DNA: TGTGCCAGCAGTGAAGGGGACGCACACCAAGAGACCCAGTACTTC; CDR3 protein: CASSEGDAHQETQYF
clone size: .; J gene: TRBJ1-6; D gene: .; V gene: TRBV30; CDR3 DNA: TGTGCCTGGAGTGCAGGGACTCATCCCCTCCACTTT; CDR3 protein: CAWSAGTHPLHF
clone size: .; J gene: TRBJ2-3; D gene: .; V gene: TRBV30; CDR3 DNA: TGTGCCTGGAGTTTGGAGGGGAGTAACACAGATACGCAGTATTTT; CDR3 protein: CAWSLEGSNTDTQYF
clone size: .; J gene: TRBJ2-5; D gene: TRBD2; V gene: TRBV5-1; CDR3 DNA: TGCGCCAGCAGTTTGGCCGGCGGGAGCGCAGAGACCCAGTACTTC; CDR3 protein: CASSLAGGSAETQYF
clone size: .; J gene: TRBJ2-3; D gene: TRBD2; V gene: TRBV9; CDR3 DNA: TGTGCCAGCAGCGTAGGGGCGGGGGGCACAGATACGCAGTATTTT; CDR3 protein: CASSVGAGGTDTQYF
clone size: .; J gene: TRBJ1-5; D gene: TRBD1; V gene: TRBV4-3; CDR3 DNA: TGCGCCAGCAGCCAAGGACTAACAGGGACAGGGGATCAGCCCCAGCATTTT; CDR3 protein: CASSQGLTGTGDQPQHF
clone size: .; J gene: TRBJ1-5; D gene: TRBD1; V gene: TRBV7-2; CDR3 DNA: TGTGCCAGCAGCCTCGGGACAGGGGGCTCCCAGCCCCAGCATTTT; CDR3 protein: CASSLGTGGSQPQHF
clone size: .; J gene: TRBJ2-3; D gene: TRBD2; V gene: TRBV7-2; CDR3 DNA: TGTGCCAGCAGCGCACGCGGGGGGGTGCGTTGGGGGCAGTATTTT; CDR3 protein: CASSARGGVRWGQYF
clone size: few; J gene: TRBJ1-1; D gene: TRBD1; V gene: TRBV5-1; CDR3 DNA: TGCGCCAGCAGCATTGATCACGGGACAGGGTTAACTGAAGCTTTCTTT; CDR3 protein: CASSIDHGTGLTEAFF
clone size: .; J gene: TRBJ1-4; D gene: TRBD1; V gene: TRBV4-3; CDR3 DNA: TGCGCCAGCAGCCAATGGACAGGGTCGAATGAAAAACTGTTTTTT; CDR3 protein: CASSQWTGSNEKLFF
clone size: .; J gene: TRBJ2-7; D gene: .; V gene: TRBV2; CDR3 DNA: TGTGCCAGCAGTGAGGGTGCCGGTTCTCCTTACGAGCAGTACTTC; CDR3 protein: CASSEGAGSPYEQYF
clone size: .; J gene: TRBJ1-2; D gene: .; V gene: TRBV6-1; CDR3 DNA: TGTGCCAGCAGTGAATACGGCTATGGCTACACCTTC; CDR3 protein: CASSEYGYGYTF
clone size: few; J gene: TRBJ2-7; D gene: TRBD1; V gene: TRBV5-1; CDR3 DNA: TGCGCCAGCAGACGCGGACAGGGGAACGAGCAGTACTTC; CDR3 protein: CASRRGQGNEQYF
clone size: .; J gene: TRBJ2-5; D gene: .; V gene: TRBV4-1; CDR3 DNA: TGCGCCAGCAGCCAAGATCCGCGACAGCAAGAGACCCAGTACTTC; CDR3 protein: CASSQDPRQQETQYF
clone size: .; J gene: TRBJ1-1; D gene: .; V gene: TRBV15; CDR3 DNA: TGTGCCACCAGCAGAGACGGTACTGAAGCTTTCTTT; CDR3 protein: CATSRDGTEAFF
clone size: .; J gene: TRBJ1-1; D gene: .; V gene: TRBV6-5; CDR3 DNA: TGTGCCAGCAGTTACGACGGGAACACTGAAGCTTTCTTT; CDR3 protein: CASSYDGNTEAFF
clone size: few; J gene: TRBJ1-2; D gene: .; V gene: TRBV6-6; CDR3 DNA: TGTGCCAGCAGTTACTCGGGGGACGATGGCTACACCTTC; CDR3 protein: CASSYSGDDGYTF
clone size: few; J gene: TRBJ1-5; D gene: .; V gene: TRBV28; CDR3 DNA: TGTGCCAGCAGTTCCGGGGGTCAGCCCCAGCATTTT; CDR3 protein: CASSSGGQPQHF
clone size: few; J gene: TRBJ2-3; D gene: .; V gene: TRBV29-1; CDR3 DNA: TGCAGCGTTTATGGCTCACTTACGCAGTATTTT; CDR3 protein: CSVYGSLTQYF
clone size: .; J gene: TRBJ2-2; D gene: TRBD2; V gene: TRBV4-2; CDR3 DNA: TGTGCCAGCAGCCAACTAGCGGGGGGCACCGGGGAGCTGTTTTTT; CDR3 protein: CASSQLAGGTGELFF
clone size: .; J gene: TRBJ1-6; D gene: .; V gene: TRBV25-1; CDR3 DNA: TGTGCCAGCAGTGATCAAGCAGGGGTCTGGTCACCCCTCCACTTT; CDR3 protein: CASSDQAGVWSPLHF
clone size: .; J gene: TRBJ2-3; D gene: TRBD1; V gene: TRBV25-1; CDR3 DNA: TGTGCCAGCAGCCCCTCACCCCGGGACAGAAGCACAGATACGCAGTATTTT; CDR3 protein: CASSPSPRDRSTDTQYF
clone size: .; J gene: TRBJ1-2; D gene: TRBD1; V gene: TRBV29-1; CDR3 DNA: TGCAGCGTTGGGACAGGGGAAAACTATGGCTACACCTTC; CDR3 protein: CSVGTGENYGYTF
clone size: .; J gene: TRBJ2-6; D gene: .; V gene: TRBV25-1; CDR3 DNA: TGTGCCAGCAGTGTTGGGGCCAACGTCCTGACTTTC; CDR3 protein: CASSVGANVLTF
clone size: few; J gene: TRBJ2-7; D gene: .; V gene: TRBV15; CDR3 DNA: TGTGCCACCAGCAGGTCTCTCGGGGGTAAGGTGGGCTACCTCGAGCAGTACTTC; CDR3 protein: CATSRSLGGKVGYLEQYF
clone size: few; J gene: TRBJ2-5; D gene: TRBD2; V gene: TRBV15; CDR3 DNA: TGTGCCACCAGCAGATACGGACGGGGGGTCCAAGAGACCCAGTACTTC; CDR3 protein: CATSRYGRGVQETQYF
clone size: few; J gene: TRBJ2-7; D gene: .; V gene: TRBV29-1; CDR3 DNA: TGCAGCGTTGAAGACCGACAGAACCACGAGCAGTACTTC; CDR3 protein: CSVEDRQNHEQYF
clone size: .; J gene: TRBJ2-1; D gene: .; V gene: TRBV2; CDR3 DNA: TGTGCCAGCAGTGAACGGGTTATTACCAACAATGAGCAGTTCTTC; CDR3 protein: CASSERVITNNEQFF
clone size: few; J gene: TRBJ2-7; D gene: .; V gene: TRBV18; CDR3 DNA: TGTGCCAGCTCATCCAGATTCGAGCAGTACTTC; CDR3 protein: CASSSRFEQYF
clone size: .; J gene: TRBJ2-5; D gene: .; V gene: TRBV11-2; CDR3 DNA: TGTGCCAGCAGCTCTGGGGCCTTCCAAGAGACCCAGTACTTC; CDR3 protein: CASSSGAFQETQYF
clone size: .; J gene: TRBJ2-3; D gene: .; V gene: TRBV5-1; CDR3 DNA: TGCGCCAGCAGCTATAGCACAGATACGCAGTATTTT; CDR3 protein: CASSYSTDTQYF
clone size: .; J gene: TRBJ2-3; D gene: TRBD2; V gene: TRBV2; CDR3 DNA: TGTGCCAGCAGTCCACCACCTAAGATAGCGGGGGGCGGAGATACGCAGTATTTT; CDR3 protein: CASSPPPKIAGGGDTQYF
clone size: .; J gene: TRBJ1-1; D gene: .; V gene: TRBV28; CDR3 DNA: TGTGCCAGCAGACTTACAGGGTTGCACACTGAAGCTTTCTTT; CDR3 protein: CASRLTGLHTEAFF
clone size: .; J gene: TRBJ2-7; D gene: .; V gene: TRBV5-1; CDR3 DNA: TGCGCCAGCAGCTTGAAGGCAGCCTACGAGCAGTACTTC; CDR3 protein: CASSLKAAYEQYF